This T cell receptor beta chain comes out of a study of T and B cells in COVID-19 patients. The wider study: Peripheral blood came from COVID-19 patients with active infection or after recovery. General study results and limits: Patients with COVID-19 reportedly showed strongly skewed T cell receptor beta variable and joining gene usage.

This clonotype was detected a few times. The target antigen is unknown. Multiplex PCR with BIOMED2 TRB-A/B primer pools amplified TRB rearrangements. TCRdb re-called the multiplex PCR reads with MiXCR, one entry per CDR3 protein. The sample has 4,500 to 6,500 distinct CDR3 sequences, 26% seen once. V was shortened by 7 bases and J by 6 bases, with 19 bases between the two germline ends. The CDR3 has 14 amino acids. The germline V gene encodes CDR1 MNHNY and CDR2 SVGAGI (reference sequence). From blood, 250-500 ng of genomic DNA served as TRB template. This chain connects TRBV6-6 to TRBJ2-7; the D gene is possibly TRBD1 (5 bases). This TCR came from a human donor with active COVID-19. Sequencing used blood. The CDR3 nucleotides read TGTGCCAGCACTCCCAGGTACGAAAGGGGCGAGCAGTACTTC. This sequence encodes CASTPRYERGEQYF.